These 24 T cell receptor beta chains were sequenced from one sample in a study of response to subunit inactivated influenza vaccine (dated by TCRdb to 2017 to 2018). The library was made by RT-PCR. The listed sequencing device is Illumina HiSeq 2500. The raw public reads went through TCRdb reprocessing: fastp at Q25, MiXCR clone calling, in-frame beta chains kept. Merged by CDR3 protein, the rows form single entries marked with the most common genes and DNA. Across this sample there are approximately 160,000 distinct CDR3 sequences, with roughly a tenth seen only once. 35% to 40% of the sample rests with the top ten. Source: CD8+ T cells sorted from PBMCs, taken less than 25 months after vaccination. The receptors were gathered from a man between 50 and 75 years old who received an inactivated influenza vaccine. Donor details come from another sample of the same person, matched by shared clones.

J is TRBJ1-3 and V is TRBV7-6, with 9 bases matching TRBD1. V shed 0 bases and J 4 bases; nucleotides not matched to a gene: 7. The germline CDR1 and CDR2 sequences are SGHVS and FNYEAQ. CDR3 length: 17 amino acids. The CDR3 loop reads CASSLAEQGASGNTIYF. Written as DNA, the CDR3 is TGTGCCAGCAGCTTAGCGGAACAGGGGGCTTCAGGAAACACCATATATTTT.

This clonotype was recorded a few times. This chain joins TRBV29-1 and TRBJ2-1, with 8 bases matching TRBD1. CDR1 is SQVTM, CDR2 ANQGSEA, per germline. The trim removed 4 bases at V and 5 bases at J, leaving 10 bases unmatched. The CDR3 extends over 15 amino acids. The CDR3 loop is CSVVGYRGMDNEQFF. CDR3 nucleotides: TGCAGCGTTGTGGGGTACAGGGGGATGGACAATGAGCAGTTCTTC.

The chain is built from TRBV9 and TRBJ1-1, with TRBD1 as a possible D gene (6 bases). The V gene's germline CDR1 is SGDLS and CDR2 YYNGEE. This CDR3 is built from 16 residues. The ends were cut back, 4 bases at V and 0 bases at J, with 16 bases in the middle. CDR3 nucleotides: TGTGCCAGCAGCCCACCTAGGACAGAAATGAACACTGAAGCTTTCTTT. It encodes CASSPPRTEMNTEAFF.

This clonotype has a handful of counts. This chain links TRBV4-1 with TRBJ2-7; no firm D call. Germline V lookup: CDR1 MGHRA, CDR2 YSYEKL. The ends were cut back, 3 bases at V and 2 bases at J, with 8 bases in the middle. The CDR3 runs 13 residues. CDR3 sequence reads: CASSHNMAYEQYF. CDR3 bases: TGCGCCAGCAGCCACAACATGGCCTACGAGCAGTACTTC.

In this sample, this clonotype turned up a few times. The CDR3 DNA is TGTGCCAGCAGCCAAGGGACAGGGGCGACCGGGGAGCTGTTTTTT. Its protein is CASSQGTGATGELFF. The chain recombines TRBV3-1 with TRBJ2-2; 9 nucleotides line up with TRBD1. The trim removed 1 base at V and 5 bases at J, leaving 2 bases unmatched. Per germline, CDR1 LGHDT and CDR2 YNNKEL (reference sequence). The CDR3 is 15 residues long. The full variable domain, its missing parts supplied by reference TRBV3-1 and TRBJ2-2, is DTAVSQTPKYLVTQMGNDKSIKCEQNLGHDTMYWYKQDSKKFLKIMFSYNNKELIINETVPNRFSPKSPDKAHLNLHINSLELGDSAVYFCASSQGTGATGELFFGEGSRLTVL.

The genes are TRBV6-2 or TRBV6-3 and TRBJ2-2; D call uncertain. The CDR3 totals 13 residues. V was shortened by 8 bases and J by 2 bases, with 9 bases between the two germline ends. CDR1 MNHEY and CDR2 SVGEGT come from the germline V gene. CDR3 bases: TGTGCCAGCTGTACTGGAAACACCGGGGAGCTGTTTTTT. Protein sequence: CASCTGNTGELFF.

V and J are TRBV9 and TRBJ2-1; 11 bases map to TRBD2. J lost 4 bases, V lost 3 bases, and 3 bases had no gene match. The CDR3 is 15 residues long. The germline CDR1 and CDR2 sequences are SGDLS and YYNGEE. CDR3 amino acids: CASSATSGAYNEQFF. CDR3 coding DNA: TGTGCCAGCAGCGCGACTAGCGGGGCTTACAATGAGCAGTTCTTC. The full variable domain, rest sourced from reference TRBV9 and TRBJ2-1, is DSGVTQTPKHLITATGQRVTLRCSPRSGDLSVYWYQQSLDQGLQFLIQYYNGEERAKGNILERFSAQQFPDLHSELNLSSLELGDSALYFCASSATSGAYNEQFFGPGTRLTVL.

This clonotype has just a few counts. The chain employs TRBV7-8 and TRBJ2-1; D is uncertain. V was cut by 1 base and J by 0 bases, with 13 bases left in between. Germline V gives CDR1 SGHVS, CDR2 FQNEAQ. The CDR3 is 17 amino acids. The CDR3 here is CASSLVGAPSSYNEQFF. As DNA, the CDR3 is TGTGCCAGCAGCTTAGTCGGAGCCCCGAGCTCCTACAATGAGCAGTTCTTC. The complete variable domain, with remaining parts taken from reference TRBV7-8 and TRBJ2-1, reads GAGVSQSPRYKVAKRGQDVALRCDPISGHVSLFWYQQALGQGPEFLTYFQNEAQLDKSGLPSDRFFAERPEGSVSTLKIQRTQQEDSAVYLCASSLVGAPSSYNEQFFGPGTRLTVL.

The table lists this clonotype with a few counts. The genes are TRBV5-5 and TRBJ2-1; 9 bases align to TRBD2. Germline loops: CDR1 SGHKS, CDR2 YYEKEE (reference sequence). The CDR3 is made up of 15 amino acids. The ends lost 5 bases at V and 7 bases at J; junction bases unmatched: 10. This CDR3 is CASRRGSSGGNEQFF. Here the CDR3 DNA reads TGTGCCAGCAGACGAGGAAGTAGCGGGGGAAATGAGCAGTTCTTC. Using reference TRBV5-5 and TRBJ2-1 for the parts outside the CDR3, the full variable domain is DAGVTQSPTHLIKTRGQQVTLRCSPISGHKSVSWYQQVLGQGPQFIFQYYEKEERGRGNFPDRFSARQFPNYSSELNVNALLLGDSALYLCASRRGSSGGNEQFFGPGTRLTVL.

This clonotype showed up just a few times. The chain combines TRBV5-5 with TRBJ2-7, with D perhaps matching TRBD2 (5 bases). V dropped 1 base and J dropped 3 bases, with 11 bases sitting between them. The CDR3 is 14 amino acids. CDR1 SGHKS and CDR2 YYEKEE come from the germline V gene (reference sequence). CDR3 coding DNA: TGTGCCAGCAGCTTGTGGAACGGGGACTACGAGCAGTACTTC. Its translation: CASSLWNGDYEQYF.

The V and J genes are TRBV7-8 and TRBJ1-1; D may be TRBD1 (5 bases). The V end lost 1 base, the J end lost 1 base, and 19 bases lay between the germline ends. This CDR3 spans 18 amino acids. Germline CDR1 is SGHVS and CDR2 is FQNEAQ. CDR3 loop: CASSLDTGSPRGNTEAFF. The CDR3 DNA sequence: TGTGCCAGCAGCTTAGATACCGGGTCCCCGAGGGGGAACACTGAAGCTTTCTTT.

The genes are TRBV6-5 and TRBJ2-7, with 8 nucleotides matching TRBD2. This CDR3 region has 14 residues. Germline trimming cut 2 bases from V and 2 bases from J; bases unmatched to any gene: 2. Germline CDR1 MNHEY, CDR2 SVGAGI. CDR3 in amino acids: CASSYGGRPYEQYF. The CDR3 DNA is TGTGCCAGCAGTTACGGCGGGAGGCCCTACGAGCAGTACTTC.

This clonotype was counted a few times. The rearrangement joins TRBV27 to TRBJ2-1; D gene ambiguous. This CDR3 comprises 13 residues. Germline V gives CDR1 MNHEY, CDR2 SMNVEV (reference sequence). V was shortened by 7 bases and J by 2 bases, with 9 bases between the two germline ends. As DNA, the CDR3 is TGTGCCAGCATGGAACTAACCTACAATGAGCAGTTCTTC. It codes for CASMELTYNEQFF.

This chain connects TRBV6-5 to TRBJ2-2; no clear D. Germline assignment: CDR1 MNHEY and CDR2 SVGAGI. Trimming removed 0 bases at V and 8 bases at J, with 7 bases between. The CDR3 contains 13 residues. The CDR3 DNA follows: TGTGCCAGCAGTTACTCGGATGGAGGGGAGCTGTTTTTT. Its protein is CASSYSDGGELFF.

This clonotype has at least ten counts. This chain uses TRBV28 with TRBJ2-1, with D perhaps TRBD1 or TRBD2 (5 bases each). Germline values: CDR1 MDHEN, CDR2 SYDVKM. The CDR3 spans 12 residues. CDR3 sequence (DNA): TGTTCCGTTGAGGGGACCTACAATGAGCAGTTCTTC. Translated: CSVEGTYNEQFF.

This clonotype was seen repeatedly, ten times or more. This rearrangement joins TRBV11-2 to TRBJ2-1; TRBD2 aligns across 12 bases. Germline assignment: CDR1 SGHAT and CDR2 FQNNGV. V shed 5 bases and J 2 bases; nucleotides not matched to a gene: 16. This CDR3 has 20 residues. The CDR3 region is CASSETSGGTIVMPYNEQFF. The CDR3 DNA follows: TGTGCCAGCAGCGAAACTAGCGGGGGGACTATCGTAATGCCCTACAATGAGCAGTTCTTC.

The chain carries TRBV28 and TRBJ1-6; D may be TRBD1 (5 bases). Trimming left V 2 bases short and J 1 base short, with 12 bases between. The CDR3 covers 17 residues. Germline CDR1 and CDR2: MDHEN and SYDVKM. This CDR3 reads CASSLLGESSYNSPLHF. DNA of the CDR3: TGTGCCAGCAGTTTACTGGGGGAGAGTTCCTATAATTCACCCCTCCACTTT.

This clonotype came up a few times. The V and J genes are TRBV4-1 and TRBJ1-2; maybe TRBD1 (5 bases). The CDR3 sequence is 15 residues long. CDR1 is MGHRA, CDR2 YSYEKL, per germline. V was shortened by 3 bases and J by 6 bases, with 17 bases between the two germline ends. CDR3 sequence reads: CASSQISPGRDGYTF. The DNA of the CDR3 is TGCGCCAGCAGCCAGATATCACCAGGGAGGGATGGCTACACCTTC.

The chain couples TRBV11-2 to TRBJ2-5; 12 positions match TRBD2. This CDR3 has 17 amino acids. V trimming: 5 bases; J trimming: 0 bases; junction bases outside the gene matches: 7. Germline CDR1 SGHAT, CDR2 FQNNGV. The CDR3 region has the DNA TGTGCCAGCAGCCCCCGACTAGCGGGAGAGTACCAAGAGACCCAGTACTTC. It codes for CASSPRLAGEYQETQYF.

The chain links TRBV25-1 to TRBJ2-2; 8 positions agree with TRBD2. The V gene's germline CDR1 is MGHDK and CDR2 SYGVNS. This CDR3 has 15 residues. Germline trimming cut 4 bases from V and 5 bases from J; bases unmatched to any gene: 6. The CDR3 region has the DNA TGTGCCAGCAGTGTGGTAGCGGGGACTACCGGGGAGCTGTTTTTT. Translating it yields CASSVVAGTTGELFF. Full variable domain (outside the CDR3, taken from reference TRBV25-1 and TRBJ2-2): EADIYQTPRYLVIGTGKKITLECSQTMGHDKMYWYQQDPGMELHLIHYSYGVNSTEKGDLSSESTVSRIRTEHFPLTLESARPSHTSQYLCASSVVAGTTGELFFGEGSRLTVL.

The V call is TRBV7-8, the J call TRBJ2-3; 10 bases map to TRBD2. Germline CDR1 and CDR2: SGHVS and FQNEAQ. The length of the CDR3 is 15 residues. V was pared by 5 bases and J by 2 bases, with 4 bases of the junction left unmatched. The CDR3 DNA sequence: TGTGCCAGCAGCCGACTAGCGGGTGTCACAGATACGCAGTATTTT. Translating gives CASSRLAGVTDTQYF.

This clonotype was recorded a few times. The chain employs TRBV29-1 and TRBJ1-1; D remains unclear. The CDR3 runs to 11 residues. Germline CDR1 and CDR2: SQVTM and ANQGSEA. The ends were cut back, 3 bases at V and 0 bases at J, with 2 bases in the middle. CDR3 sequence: CSVDVNTEAFF. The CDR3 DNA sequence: TGCAGCGTTGATGTGAACACTGAAGCTTTCTTT.

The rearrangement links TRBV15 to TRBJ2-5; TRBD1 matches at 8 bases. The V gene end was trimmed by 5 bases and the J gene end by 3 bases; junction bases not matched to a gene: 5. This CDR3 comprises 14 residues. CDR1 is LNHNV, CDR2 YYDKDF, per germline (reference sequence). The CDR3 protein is CATSSGTGEETQYF. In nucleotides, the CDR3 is TGTGCCACCAGCTCAGGGACAGGTGAAGAGACCCAGTACTTC.

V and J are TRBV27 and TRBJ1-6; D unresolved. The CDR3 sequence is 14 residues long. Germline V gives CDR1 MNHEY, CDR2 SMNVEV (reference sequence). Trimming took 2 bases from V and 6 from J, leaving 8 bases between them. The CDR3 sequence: CASSLGTINSPLHF. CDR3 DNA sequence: TGTGCCAGCAGTTTAGGAACAATTAATTCACCCCTCCACTTT.